Here is one T cell receptor beta chain with its context. Its cognate antigen has yet to be identified. No much larger clone is present one base from it, and per-base qualities are unavailable. The data were taken from a study of T cell responses to AZD1222 COVID-19 vaccine (dated by TCRdb to about 2021). Background on the whole study: AZD1222 recipients given second doses at about 4 weeks or at about 12 weeks were pooled, since spike-specific TCR depth and breadth were not found to differ between the two schedules. TCR sequencing covered over 230 trial participants: 200 to 220 given two doses of AZD1222 and around 25 given two doses of MenACWY control vaccine. Enrollment into the trials was organized by age into subgroups of 18-55, 56-69 and 70-plus years, and those subgroups contained roughly 140, 27 and 60 TCR-sequenced participants, respectively.

From its cysteine to its phenylalanine, the CDR3 spans 14 amino acids. Solely the CDR3 DNA is kept, with 42 bases framed from the first base. The germline V gene provides CDR1 SGHRS and CDR2 YFSETQ. V is shortened by 3 bases, J by 2 bases, and the region joining them spans 10 bases. What the work shows at the level of the full study, not this receptor alone: Reportedly, close to half of the unique spike-specific TCRs recognized epitopes lying outside the regions that are mutated in the B.1.351 and B.1.1.7 variants. The 56-69-year group was small, and its depth increase did not reach significance, likely because of low power. Most participants were white British and females outnumbered males, and the authors suggested that clonal diversity may have been underestimated. Because no day 14 peak-response samples were available, repertoires were characterized only after the peak T cell response. Spike-specific TCR breadth and depth rose significantly after two AZD1222 doses compared with day 0 and with MenACWY recipients. Only five or six AZD1222 recipients were SARS-CoV-2 seropositive at baseline, limiting conclusions about previously exposed vaccinees. The vaccine-associated CD4 TCRs covered the entire spike protein, and the dominant responses fell in regions 160-218 and 743-854.

The CDR3 regions of human TCRbeta chains were analyzed by immunosequencing. For the original study's pipeline: TCRs in the repertoires were compared against a reference library of SARS-CoV-2-specific TCRs that had been generated with the MIRA antigen-specificity platform. Breadth was defined as the fraction of unique TCRs that were SARS-CoV-2-associated, and depth was defined as the fraction of total T cells that were SARS-CoV-2-associated. Using the MIRA data, each spike-specific TCR was mapped to the spike region that the TCR reacts to and placed in a CD4 or CD8 class. Log10-transformed breadth and depth values were compared by one-way ANOVA with Sidak's multiple comparisons tests. TCRdb provides this immuneACCESS table in a form limited to in-frame rearrangements. Some clones are lacking; in checked studies, under half of them reflect an unresolved V gene, and why the rest are absent is not known. The D gene and trimming were derived from the DNA, and the V and J assignments and clone size from that table. Here the sample has roughly 150,000 clones; about 92% occur a single time. About 2.5% of the sample is taken by the ten largest.

The time point label on this specimen signifies: baseline before first vaccination. Samples from vaccinated people were obtained from the UK trials COV001 and COV002, which included a single-blind randomized controlled phase 2/3 trial of AZD1222 (ChAdOx1 nCoV-19) in healthy adults. For TCRbeta chain sequencing, PBMC samples were collected from trial participants at day 0 and at day 28 after the second dose. The sequence is built from TRBV5-1 and TRBJ2-3; TRBD2 is perhaps the D gene, given 6 matching bases. The input for sequencing was peripheral blood, taken on day 0 of AZD1222 vaccination. The clonotype originates from an adult in good health. The CDR3 sequence is CASSSGDSTDTQYF. The base sequence is TGCGCCAGCAGCTCCGGGGACTCCACAGATACGCAGTATTTT.